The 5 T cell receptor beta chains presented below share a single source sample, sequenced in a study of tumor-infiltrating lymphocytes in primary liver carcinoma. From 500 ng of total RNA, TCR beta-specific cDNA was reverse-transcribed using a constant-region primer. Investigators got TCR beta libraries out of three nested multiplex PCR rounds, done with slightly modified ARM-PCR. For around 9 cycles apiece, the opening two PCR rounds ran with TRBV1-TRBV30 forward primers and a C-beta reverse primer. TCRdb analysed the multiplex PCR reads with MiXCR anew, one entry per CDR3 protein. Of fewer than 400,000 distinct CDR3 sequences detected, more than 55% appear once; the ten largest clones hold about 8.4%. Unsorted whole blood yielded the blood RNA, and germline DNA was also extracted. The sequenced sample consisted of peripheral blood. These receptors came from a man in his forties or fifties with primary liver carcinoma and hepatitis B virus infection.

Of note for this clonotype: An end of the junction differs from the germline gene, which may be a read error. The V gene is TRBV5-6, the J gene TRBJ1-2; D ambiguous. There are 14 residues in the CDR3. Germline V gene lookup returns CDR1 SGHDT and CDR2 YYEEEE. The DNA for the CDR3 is TGTGCCACCAGCTTGAACAGATTTAACTATGGCTACACCTTC. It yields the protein CATSLNRFNYGYTF.

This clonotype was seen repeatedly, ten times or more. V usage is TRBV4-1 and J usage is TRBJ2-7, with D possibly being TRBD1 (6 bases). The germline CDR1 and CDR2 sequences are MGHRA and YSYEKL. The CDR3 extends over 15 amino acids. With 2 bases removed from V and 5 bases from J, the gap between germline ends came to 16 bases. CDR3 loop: CASSQSVQGSHEQYF. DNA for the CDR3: TGCGCCAGCAGCCAATCAGTACAGGGTAGCCACGAGCAGTACTTC.

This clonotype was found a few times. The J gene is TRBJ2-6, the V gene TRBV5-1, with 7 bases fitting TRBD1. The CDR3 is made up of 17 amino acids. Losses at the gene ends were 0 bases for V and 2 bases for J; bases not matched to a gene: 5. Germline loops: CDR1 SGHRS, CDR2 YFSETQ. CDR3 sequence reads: CASSLDRGRTGANVLTF. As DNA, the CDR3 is TGCGCCAGCAGCTTGGACAGGGGAAGGACTGGGGCCAACGTCCTGACTTTC.

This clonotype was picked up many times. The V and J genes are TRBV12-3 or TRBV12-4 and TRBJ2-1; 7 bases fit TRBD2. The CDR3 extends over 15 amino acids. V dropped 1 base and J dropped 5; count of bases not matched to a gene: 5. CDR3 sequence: CASSLGRLADNEQFF. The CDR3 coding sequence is TGTGCCAGCAGTTTAGGACGGCTAGCGGACAATGAGCAGTTCTTC.

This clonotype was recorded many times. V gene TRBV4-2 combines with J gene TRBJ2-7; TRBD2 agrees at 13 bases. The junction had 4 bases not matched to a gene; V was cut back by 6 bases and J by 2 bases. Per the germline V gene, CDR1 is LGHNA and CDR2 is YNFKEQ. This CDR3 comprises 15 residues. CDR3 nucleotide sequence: TGTGCCAGCAGGGCGGGACTAGCGGGACCCTACGAGCAGTACTTC. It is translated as CASRAGLAGPYEQYF.